A selection of T cell receptor beta chains follows, all from one sample in a study of shared clonotypes between healthy human individuals. Some clones are missing from TCRdb's copy, which holds only in-frame ones; the method was immunoSEQ multiplex PCR. The data hold about 1.5 million clones, with 95% to 97% observed a single time. Material: naive CD4+ T cells sorted from blood. The receptors were sampled from a man aged 30 to 45 in good health. Each CDR3 is given with its conserved first and last residue. The order of the fields is D gene, V gene, clone size, J gene, CDR3 DNA, CDR3 protein. D genes are given only for firm matches. Only some rows state a clone size, as once, few, many or a class for expanded clones.

NA	TRBV28	NA	TRBJ2-5	TGTGCCAGCACCCCACAAGGGTTTCGGGAGACCCAGTACTTC	CASTPQGFRETQYF
TRBD1	TRBV5-4	NA	TRBJ1-1	TGTGCCAGCTCCGAGACCAGGGGGCTGAACACTGAAGCTTTCTTT	CASSETRGLNTEAFF
TRBD1	TRBV6-5	NA	TRBJ2-5	TGTGCCAGCAGGAAGACAGGGCTCCAAGAGACCCAGTACTTC	CASRKTGLQETQYF
NA	TRBV7-9	NA	TRBJ1-3	TGTGCCAGCAGCTTAGACGGAAACACCATATATTTT	CASSLDGNTIYF
NA	TRBV6-1	NA	TRBJ2-1	TGTGCCAGCAGTGAAGCAACCCCGAGGCAGTTCTTC	CASSEATPRQFF
NA	TRBV10-1	NA	TRBJ2-7	TGCGCCAGCAGTAAAGGGCTCGATCGTGGGTCCTACGAGCAGTACTTC	CASSKGLDRGSYEQYF
NA	TRBV30	NA	TRBJ1-5	TGTGCCTGGAGCGGCCAGAACAATCAGCCCCAGCATTTT	CAWSGQNNQPQHF
NA	TRBV18	NA	TRBJ2-2	TGTGCCAGCTCACCAGGATCTGGGGCCACCGGGGAGCTGTTTTTT	CASSPGSGATGELFF
TRBD1	TRBV11-3	NA	TRBJ2-1	TGTGCCAGCAGCTTAGGACAGGGGGCCCAGGACAATGAGCAGTTCTTC	CASSLGQGAQDNEQFF
NA	TRBV2	NA	TRBJ1-4	TGTGCCAGCAGTGAGTCGGGAGGAAGGGATGAAAAACTGTTTTTT	CASSESGGRDEKLFF
TRBD2	TRBV10-3	NA	TRBJ2-3	TGTGCCACCCGGGCGGGAGATCCAGATACGCAGTATTTT	CATRAGDPDTQYF
NA	TRBV7-9	NA	TRBJ2-3	TGTGCCAGCAGCCACGGGAGCCCTAGCACAGATACGCAGTATTTT	CASSHGSPSTDTQYF
TRBD2	TRBV27	NA	TRBJ2-1	TGTGCCAGCAGTTTATTGGGCGGGAGGTTTGGCAATGAGCAGTTCTTC	CASSLLGGRFGNEQFF
TRBD2	TRBV7-9	NA	TRBJ2-3	TGTGCCAGCAGCCCCGGACTAGCGGGAGGAGATACGCAGTATTTT	CASSPGLAGGDTQYF
NA	TRBV30	NA	TRBJ2-6	TGTGCCTGGAGTGAAGGGGCAGGACCATTCTCTGGGGCCAACGTCCTGACTTTC	CAWSEGAGPFSGANVLTF
NA	TRBV5-1	NA	TRBJ1-1	TGCGCCAGCAGCCCCACCCAAGGCCGAGGCACTGAAGCTTTCTTT	CASSPTQGRGTEAFF
NA	TRBV27	NA	TRBJ2-3	TGTGCCAGCAGTTTACTAGGGTGGACAGATACGCAGTATTTT	CASSLLGWTDTQYF
TRBD2	TRBV19	NA	TRBJ2-1	TGTGCCAGTAGTAAAGCCGGGACTAGCAAATTCGGAGAGCAGTTCTTC	CASSKAGTSKFGEQFF
NA	TRBV15	NA	TRBJ2-3	TGTGCCACCAGCAGCGATGGGCTGGGGTCAGGAGATACGCAGTATTTT	CATSSDGLGSGDTQYF
NA	TRBV5-5	NA	TRBJ2-1	TGTGCCAGCAGCTCTGATCATCGAGCGTGGGATGAGCAGTTCTTC	CASSSDHRAWDEQFF
TRBD1	TRBV7-8	NA	TRBJ1-2	TGTGCCAGCAGCCCTACGCGGACAGGGCGGTCCTACACCTTC	CASSPTRTGRSYTF
TRBD2	TRBV27	once	TRBJ2-3	TGTGCCAGCGGTGGACTAGCGGATAGCACAGATACGCAGTATTTT	CASGGLADSTDTQYF
NA	TRBV18	NA	TRBJ2-5	TGTGCCAGCTCACCACAGGATTTGACCCAGTACTTC	CASSPQDLTQYF
NA	TRBV15	NA	TRBJ1-4	TGTGCCACCAGCAGACCTCAGGGGTTTGCTAATGAAAAACTGTTTTTT	CATSRPQGFANEKLFF
NA	TRBV28	NA	TRBJ1-5	TGTGCCAGCAGCCCCGGGGGGTTTGATAGCAATCAGCCCCAGCATTTT	CASSPGGFDSNQPQHF
NA	TRBV5-4	NA	TRBJ2-3	TGTGCCAGCAGCCCGGAACTAGCAGATACGCAGTATTTT	CASSPELADTQYF
NA	TRBV2	NA	TRBJ2-3	TGTGCCAGCAGGGGCAGTCCATCAGGTGCGCAGTATTTT	CASRGSPSGAQYF
NA	TRBV6-5	NA	TRBJ2-5	TGTGCCAGCAGACCCTCCCACTCCGGGCTGGAGACCCAGTACTTC	CASRPSHSGLETQYF
TRBD2	TRBV28	NA	TRBJ2-7	TGTGCCAGCAGTTCCCCGCTGGGACTAGCGGGAACCTACGAGCAGTACTTC	CASSSPLGLAGTYEQYF
NA	TRBV18	few	TRBJ2-2	TGTGCCAGCTCCCCGCGAACTCCCGGCACCGGGGAGCTGTTTTTT	CASSPRTPGTGELFF
TRBD2	TRBV5-1	NA	TRBJ2-2	TGCGCCAGCAGCCTTCCGGTACTAGCGGGGGCCGGGGAGCTGTTTTTT	CASSLPVLAGAGELFF
TRBD1	TRBV7-2	NA	TRBJ1-1	TGTGCCAGCAGCTTAGCGGGGGCAGGGGGAGGCACTGAAGCTTTCTTT	CASSLAGAGGGTEAFF
TRBD1	TRBV7-9	NA	TRBJ1-1	TGTGCCAGCAGCCCTACAGGGGTCCCTCCGAACACTGAAGCTTTCTTT	CASSPTGVPPNTEAFF